Included here is one TCR beta chain sequence, with context. Its antigen is unknown. The data originate from a study of Graves' ophthalmopathy and Graves' hyperthyroidism. V gave up 9 bases and J gave up 4 bases; unmatched junction bases: 7. The CDR3 totals 13 residues. Per the germline V gene, CDR1 is LNHNV and CDR2 is YYDKDF (reference sequence). Beta-chain TCR CDR3 regions were amplified from RNA transcripts. Scientists carried out first-round RT-PCR using HTBI primers and then a second-round multiplex PCR. From the multiplex PCR reads, TCRdb called clonotypes with MiXCR, one entry per CDR3 protein. The sample records approximately 210,000 distinct CDR3 sequences, roughly 27% being singletons. Study-level points and caveats: Ophthalmopathy versus stable hyperthyroidism: 13-signature model gave around 90% sensitivity, approximately 80% specificity.

The J gene is TRBJ2-5, the V gene TRBV15; TRBD2 agrees at 8 bases. The clonotype originates from a man in his fifties with Graves' ophthalmopathy. Sequenced material: peripheral blood. CDR3 nucleotide sequence: TGTGCCACGGCGGGGGGAAGGAGAGAGACCCAGTACTTC. It specifies CATAGGRRETQYF.